This entry is about one T cell receptor (beta chain). Original data processing: How many nucleated cells were present was estimated from reference gene primer amplification. The assay was immunoSEQ multiplex PCR, and TCRdb's table has in-frame clones only and misses some. The V and J calls and the clone size are those of that table, but D and trimming were determined from the DNA. This table has about 140,000 clones, 75% to 85% appearing once. These data come from a study of blood T cell repertoires in COVID-19. Study summary: COVID-19 samples, acute and convalescent, were from the United States, Italy and Spain.

Germline trimming cut 4 bases from V and 4 bases from J; bases unmatched to any gene: 12. The germline gives CDR1 SGDLS, CDR2 YYNGEE. CDR3 length: 18 residues. Sequenced sample: peripheral blood. The receptor's source is a woman aged 80 or over with acute or convalescent COVID-19. The rearrangement links TRBV9 to TRBJ2-1, with TRBD2 matching over 12 bases. The DNA of the CDR3 is TGTGCCAGCAGCTCCCTCCAGGGGACTAGCGGGTATTACAATGAGCAGTTCTTC. It codes for CASSSLQGTSGYYNEQFF.